This T cell receptor (beta chain) was captured in a study of OX40 agonist ivuxolimab in advanced cancers. Profiling relied on immunoSEQ multiplex PCR, and the TCRdb table lists in-frame clones only, not all of them. This table holds some 150,000 clones, about 93% found once. Points from the study as a whole: Partly responding patients at 0.1-3.0 mg/kg showed some of the smallest clonal expansion. Antigen specificity remained undetermined for the expanded peripheral T cells.

CDR1 is SGDLS and CDR2 is YYNGEE in the germline V gene. This CDR3 spans 15 amino acids. V dropped 2 bases and J dropped 3; count of bases not matched to a gene: 5. Patients who had autoimmune disease history or got systemic immunosuppression were left out. With baseline, cycle 4 day 1, and cycle 7 day 1 as timepoints, blood was sampled. As concerns this clone: Its antigen is still unknown. Other DNA sequences from this sample encode an identical CDR3 as well.

The rearrangement uses TRBV9 and TRBJ2-3; 8 bases fit TRBD2. The receptor was isolated from an adult with an advanced solid tumor such as melanoma, head and neck, liver or kidney cancer. The source was CD4+ or CD8+ T cells sorted from blood, collected in a trial of the OX40 agonist ivuxolimab. CDR3 sequence (DNA): TGTGCCAGCAGCGTCGGGGCGGGAGGAACAGATACGCAGTATTTT. It yields the protein CASSVGAGGTDTQYF.